Listed here are 16 T cell receptor beta chains from one sample, sequenced in a study of PD-L1 blockade in urothelial cancer. Indicated time point: pretreatment peripheral blood. Libraries were prepared by immunoSEQ multiplex PCR; TCRdb keeps only in-frame clonotypes and omits some of them. Of tens of thousands of clones in the sample, around 90% were seen once. Material: PBMCs, obtained around atezolizumab (anti-PD-L1) treatment. The receptors originated from an older woman with urothelial cancer.

The V gene is TRBV5-1, the J gene TRBJ2-3; 7 nucleotides line up with TRBD1. The CDR3 loop spans 17 amino acids. The V gene end was trimmed by 0 bases and the J gene end by 2 bases; junction bases not matched to a gene: 9. The germline V gene has CDR1 SGHRS and CDR2 YFSETQ. The CDR3 DNA is TGCGCCAGCAGCTTGGCGGGGAGTAGGGGGCTCACAGATACGCAGTATTTT. Translation gives CASSLAGSRGLTDTQYF.

This chain links TRBV19 with TRBJ2-1; 11 bases are shared with TRBD2. The junction had 4 bases not matched to a gene; V was cut back by 7 bases and J by 2 bases. The germline V gene has CDR1 LNHDA and CDR2 SQIVND (reference sequence). This CDR3 is 15 amino acids long. The CDR3 sequence: CASTIAGGPYNEQFF. DNA of the CDR3: TGTGCCAGTACCATAGCGGGAGGGCCCTACAATGAGCAGTTCTTC.

The chain is built from TRBV7-8 and TRBJ2-3, with 8 positions matching TRBD1. The J segment lost 3 bases and the V segment lost 7 bases, leaving 9 bases of the junction unmatched. This CDR3 contains 15 residues. CDR1 SGHVS and CDR2 FQNEAQ come from the germline V gene. The CDR3 is CASTRGQALTDTQYF. CDR3 in DNA: TGTGCCAGCACGCGGGGACAGGCCCTGACAGATACGCAGTATTTT.

The chain is built from TRBV27 and TRBJ1-4, with D uncertain. Germline CDR1 reads MNHEY; CDR2 reads SMNVEV (reference sequence). Trimming took 5 bases from V and 4 from J, leaving 11 bases between them. The CDR3 loop spans 14 amino acids. The CDR3 DNA reads TGTGCCAGCAGTATCGCCGGGAATAATGAAAAACTGTTTTTT. It is translated as CASSIAGNNEKLFF. Combining the CDR3 with reference TRBV27 and TRBJ1-4 gives the whole variable domain EAQVTQNPRYLITVTGKKLTVTCSQNMNHEYMSWYRQDPGLGLRQIYYSMNVEVTDKGDVPEGYKVSRKEKRNFPLILESPSPNQTSLYFCASSIAGNNEKLFFGSGTQLSVL.

The rearrangement joins TRBV7-6 to TRBJ2-5; 8 bases map to TRBD2. J gave up 2 bases and V 8 bases, and 16 bases lay outside the gene matches. The CDR3 extends over 17 amino acids. Looked up from germline, CDR1 is SGHVS and CDR2 is FNYEAQ. The CDR3 loop is CASVRFGVLAGQETQYF. The DNA of the CDR3 is TGTGCCAGCGTTCGATTCGGGGTCCTAGCGGGTCAAGAGACCCAGTACTTC.

This sequence joins TRBV19 and TRBJ1-2, with 8 bases lining up with TRBD1. The CDR3 runs to 13 residues. Germline loops: CDR1 LNHDA, CDR2 SQIVND (reference sequence). V dropped 6 bases and J dropped 3; count of bases not matched to a gene: 3. The CDR3 is CASSPDRDYGYTF. The CDR3 region has the DNA TGTGCCAGTAGCCCGGACAGGGACTATGGCTACACCTTC.

The sample holds a few counts of this clone. The chain carries TRBV6-4 and TRBJ2-2; a possible D gene is TRBD2 (5 bases). V was shortened by 3 bases and J by 6 bases, with 8 bases between the two germline ends. Germline V gene sequence: CDR1 MRHNA, CDR2 SNTAGT. The CDR3 is made up of 13 amino acids. The CDR3 spells CASSEEVAGELFF. CDR3 nucleotides: TGTGCCAGCAGTGAGGAGGTGGCCGGGGAGCTGTTTTTT.

This sequence joins TRBV6-6 and TRBJ2-5; TRBD1 aligns across 12 bases. The CDR3 has 15 residues. The V and J ends lost 6 bases and 5 bases, in that order; junction bases with no gene match: 7. Germline V gene data show CDR1 as MNHNY and CDR2 as SVGAGI (reference sequence). The CDR3 bases are TGTGCCAGCAGCCGTCCGGGACAGGGGGCTGAGACCCAGTACTTC. Its translation is CASSRPGQGAETQYF.

The chain recombines TRBV28 with TRBJ1-5, with D unresolved. V shed 3 bases and J shed 4 bases, with 10 bases lying between them. The germline gives CDR1 MDHEN, CDR2 SYDVKM. The CDR3 covers 14 residues. The CDR3 here is CASSFTGVNQPQHF. The CDR3 DNA follows: TGTGCCAGCAGTTTTACCGGGGTAAATCAGCCCCAGCATTTT.

The chain combines TRBV10-3 with TRBJ2-5, with 9 bases lining up with TRBD2. V was pared by 6 bases and J by 5 bases, with 16 bases of the junction left unmatched. This CDR3 has 17 residues. CDR1 and CDR2 from the germline V gene are ENHRY and SYGVKD. The CDR3 DNA follows: TGTGCCATCAGCCAGCCTCAGCGGGGGGCTAAAACGGAGACCCAGTACTTC. The encoded protein is CAISQPQRGAKTETQYF.

The chain links TRBV5-8 to TRBJ2-6, with no clear D. The CDR3 contains 16 residues. The V gene's germline CDR1 is SGHTS and CDR2 YDEGEE. V was cut by 5 bases and J by 0 bases, with 12 bases left in between. The DNA of the CDR3 is TGTGCCAGCAGTAGAATGTCTGGCTCTGGGGCCAACGTCCTGACTTTC. It translates to CASSRMSGSGANVLTF.

This clone was recorded a few times. The rearrangement links TRBV5-4 to TRBJ2-7; 16 bases are a match to TRBD2. With 4 bases clipped from V and 2 bases from J, the junction kept 6 bases outside the gene matches. The CDR3 is 17 residues long. In germline, CDR1 is SGHNT, CDR2 YYREEE (reference sequence). The CDR3 spells CASSAGLAGGIPYEQYF. The DNA for the CDR3 is TGTGCCAGCAGCGCGGGACTAGCGGGGGGGATCCCCTACGAGCAGTACTTC.

Here the CDR3 reads CASSLLLGYEQYF. The CDR3, as DNA: TGTGCCAGCAGCTTGTTACTAGGATACGAGCAGTACTTC. This sequence joins TRBV5-4 and TRBJ2-7; a weak D match, TRBD2 (5 bases). V was clipped by 1 base and J by 4 bases, with 9 bases between them. Germline V gene lookup returns CDR1 SGHNT and CDR2 YYREEE (reference sequence). The length of the CDR3 is 13 residues.

The chain combines TRBV27 with TRBJ2-7; TRBD2 is a possible D gene (5 bases). Germline CDR1 MNHEY, CDR2 SMNVEV (reference sequence). CDR3 length: 13 residues. V was clipped by 5 bases and J by 1 base, with 9 bases between them. Here the CDR3 reads CASSAGISYEQYF. The CDR3 nucleotides read TGTGCCAGCAGTGCCGGGATTTCCTACGAGCAGTACTTC.

This chain connects TRBV5-1 to TRBJ1-1; D uncertain. Trimming removed 0 bases at V and 4 bases at J, with 13 bases between. CDR1 is SGHRS, CDR2 YFSETQ, per germline. This CDR3 is built from 15 residues. As DNA, the CDR3 is TGCGCCAGCAGCTTGGTGGGTCGAGGGATCACTGAAGCTTTCTTT. Its translation: CASSLVGRGITEAFF.

V and J are TRBV6-1 and TRBJ1-5; TRBD1 is a possible D gene (6 bases). The CDR3 extends over 15 amino acids. V was pared by 1 base and J by 4 bases, with 11 bases between. Per the germline V gene, CDR1 is MNHNS and CDR2 is SASEGT. The CDR3, as DNA: TGTGCCAGCAGTGAAGGGCAGGGGATGAATCAGCCCCAGCATTTT. This encodes CASSEGQGMNQPQHF.